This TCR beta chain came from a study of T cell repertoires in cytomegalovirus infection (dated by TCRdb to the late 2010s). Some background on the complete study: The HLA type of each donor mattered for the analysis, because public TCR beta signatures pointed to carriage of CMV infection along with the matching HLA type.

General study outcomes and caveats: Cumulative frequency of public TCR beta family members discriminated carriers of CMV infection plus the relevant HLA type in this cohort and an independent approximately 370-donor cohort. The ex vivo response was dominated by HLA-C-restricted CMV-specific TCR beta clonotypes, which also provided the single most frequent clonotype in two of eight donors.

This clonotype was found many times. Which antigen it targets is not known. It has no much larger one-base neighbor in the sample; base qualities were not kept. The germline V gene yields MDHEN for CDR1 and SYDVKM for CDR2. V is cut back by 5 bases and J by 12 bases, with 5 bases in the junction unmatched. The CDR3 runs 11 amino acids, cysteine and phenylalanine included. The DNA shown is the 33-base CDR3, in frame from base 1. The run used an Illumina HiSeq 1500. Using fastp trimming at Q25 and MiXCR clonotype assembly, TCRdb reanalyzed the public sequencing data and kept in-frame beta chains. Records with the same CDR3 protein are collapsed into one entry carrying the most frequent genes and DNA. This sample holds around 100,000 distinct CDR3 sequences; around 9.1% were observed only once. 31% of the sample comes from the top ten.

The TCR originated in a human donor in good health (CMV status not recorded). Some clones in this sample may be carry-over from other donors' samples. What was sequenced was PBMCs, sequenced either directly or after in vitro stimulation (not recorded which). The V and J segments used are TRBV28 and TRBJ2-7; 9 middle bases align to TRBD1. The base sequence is TGTGCCAGCAGTGACAGGGGGAGCCGGTACTTC. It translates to CASSDRGSRYF.